This is a list of T cell receptor beta chains from one sample in a study of HIV-infected children after antiretroviral therapy interruption. From the 3' RACE reads, TCRdb called clonotypes with MiXCR, one entry per CDR3 protein. The top ten hold approximately 0.7% of the sample, which has around 50,000 distinct CDR3 sequences, approximately 4% seen once. This specimen consisted of CD45RA+ CD4+ T cells from PBMCs, pooled from several time points, obtained from a donor given antiretroviral therapy, either interrupted or continuous. The receptors were sampled from a pool of human donors with HIV. Each CDR3 is given with its conserved first and last residue. The order of the fields is V gene, clone size, J gene, D gene, CDR3 DNA, CDR3 protein. The D gene is left open where the match is weak. Clone size, where shown, is once, few, many, or a class for clones that have expanded.

V: TRBV7-3; size: many; J: TRBJ2-3; D: TRBD1; DNA: TGTGCCAGCAGCTTGGACAGGGGTGGAGATACGCAGTATTTT; CDR3: CASSLDRGGDTQYF
V: TRBV7-2; size: many; J: TRBJ2-1; D: -; DNA: TGTGCCAGCAGCTTATTGGGGCAGTTCTTC; CDR3: CASSLLGQFF
V: TRBV5-1; size: medium-sized; J: TRBJ2-3; D: -; DNA: TGCGCCAGCAGCTTGGGGGACTTCACAGATACGCAGTATTTT; CDR3: CASSLGDFTDTQYF
V: TRBV28; size: many; J: TRBJ2-3; D: TRBD1; DNA: TGTGCCAGCAGTTCCGGAGGCGTCGGGACAGGCAAAGATACGCAGTATTTT; CDR3: CASSSGGVGTGKDTQYF
V: TRBV7-2; size: many; J: TRBJ2-7; D: TRBD2; DNA: TGTGCCAGCAGCCGCTCTAGCGGGGGAGCCTACGAGCAGTACTTC; CDR3: CASSRSSGGAYEQYF
V: TRBV7-2; size: many; J: TRBJ2-3; D: -; DNA: TGTGCCAGCAGTTGGCGCCGTGACACAGATACGCAGTATTTT; CDR3: CASSWRRDTDTQYF
V: TRBV20-1; size: many; J: TRBJ2-3; D: -; DNA: TGCAGTGCTAGCGGCCCCCTAGGGGAAGGCACAGATACGCAGTATTTT; CDR3: CSASGPLGEGTDTQYF
V: TRBV7-7; size: few; J: TRBJ1-3; D: -; DNA: TGTGCCAGCAGCCCGGGTCTACAGCCACTGGGAAACACCATATATTTT; CDR3: CASSPGLQPLGNTIYF
V: TRBV20-1; size: many; J: TRBJ2-1; D: TRBD2; DNA: TGCAGTGCTAGAGATCTAACAGCTAGCGGGGGCTATGAGCAGTTCTTC; CDR3: CSARDLTASGGYEQFF
V: TRBV7-2; size: many; J: TRBJ1-6; D: -; DNA: TGTGCCAGCAGCTGGCGACAGACTGGCGATTCACCCCTCCACTTT; CDR3: CASSWRQTGDSPLHF
V: TRBV4-1; size: many; J: TRBJ1-2; D: -; DNA: TGCGCCAGCAGCCAAGATGGGGGAGGGTATGGCTACACCTTC; CDR3: CASSQDGGGYGYTF
V: TRBV9; size: many; J: TRBJ2-7; D: -; DNA: TGTGCCAGCAGCGTAGACCCGGAGTACGAGCAGTACTTC; CDR3: CASSVDPEYEQYF
V: TRBV6-5; size: -; J: TRBJ2-7; D: TRBD1; DNA: TGTGCCACGGGACAGGGGGCCCACGAGCAGTACTTC; CDR3: CATGQGAHEQYF
V: TRBV12-3/TRBV12-4; size: many; J: TRBJ1-5; D: -; DNA: TGTGCCAGCAGTTTGGCATCCAATCAGCCCCAGCATTTT; CDR3: CASSLASNQPQHF
V: TRBV28; size: few; J: TRBJ2-6; D: -; DNA: TGTGCCAGCAGCCCACCCAATTACTCTGGGGCCAACGTCCTGACTTTC; CDR3: CASSPPNYSGANVLTF
V: TRBV2; size: many; J: TRBJ1-1; D: -; DNA: TGTGCCAGGCTGGTGGACCGCAACACTGAAGCTTTCTTT; CDR3: CARLVDRNTEAFF
V: TRBV12-3/TRBV12-4; size: many; J: TRBJ2-1; D: -; DNA: TGTGCCAGCAGTTTCCCCTCACTCCACAATGAGCAGTTCTTC; CDR3: CASSFPSLHNEQFF
V: TRBV20-1; size: many; J: TRBJ2-2; D: TRBD2; DNA: TGCAGTGCTAGCCTAGCGGGGTTCACCGGGGAGCTGTTTTTT; CDR3: CSASLAGFTGELFF
V: TRBV10-3; size: many; J: TRBJ2-7; D: -; DNA: TGTGCCGTATTCGTGAGGGGTAGTGACAGCCAACCTCGAGAGCAGTACTTC; CDR3: CAVFVRGSDSQPREQYF
V: TRBV7-2; size: -; J: TRBJ2-1; D: TRBD1; DNA: TGTGCCAGCAGCTTAGGGCAGGGGGCTCCAAGCTCCTACAATGAGCAGTTCTTC; CDR3: CASSLGQGAPSSYNEQFF
V: TRBV5-1; size: many; J: TRBJ2-5; D: TRBD1; DNA: TGCGCCAGCAGCATGCGGACAGGGGGCCAAGAGACCCAGTACTTC; CDR3: CASSMRTGGQETQYF
V: TRBV2; size: few; J: TRBJ1-2; D: -; DNA: TGTGCCATAATTCACCCCTCCGGGTCCTATGGCTACACCTTC; CDR3: CAIIHPSGSYGYTF
V: TRBV2; size: many; J: TRBJ2-5; D: -; DNA: TGTGCCAGCAGTGAAGCGCAGGTCTCGACAGTCCGAGAGACCCAGTACTTC; CDR3: CASSEAQVSTVRETQYF
V: TRBV7-2; size: -; J: TRBJ1-2; D: -; DNA: TGTGCCAGCAGCTCCTACACACCAGCCAGCTATGGCTACACCTTC; CDR3: CASSSYTPASYGYTF
V: TRBV5-1; size: many; J: TRBJ1-1; D: -; DNA: TGCGCCAGCAGCTTGAGGAGTGATTCTGAAGCTTTCTTT; CDR3: CASSLRSDSEAFF
V: TRBV3-1; size: many; J: TRBJ1-1; D: -; DNA: TGTGCCAGCAGCTCTCACGGGAACACTGAAGCTTTCTTT; CDR3: CASSSHGNTEAFF
V: TRBV11-3; size: -; J: TRBJ2-4; D: -; DNA: TGTGCCAGCAGCCCCTGGCCCTCCCCGAGCGCCAAAAACATTCAGTACTTC; CDR3: CASSPWPSPSAKNIQYF
V: TRBV5-4; size: -; J: TRBJ1-5; D: -; DNA: TGTGCCAGCAGCTTGGACCAGGAAAGTGATGAATTAAGCAATCAGCCCCAGCATTTT; CDR3: CASSLDQESDELSNQPQHF
V: TRBV10-3; size: many; J: TRBJ2-3; D: TRBD1; DNA: TGTGCCATCAGCGGAAGGACAGGGTCATATACGCAGTATTTT; CDR3: CAISGRTGSYTQYF
V: TRBV4-2; size: many; J: TRBJ2-1; D: -; DNA: TGTGCCAGCAGCCAACTAGCGGCAGGGGATGAGCAGTTCTTC; CDR3: CASSQLAAGDEQFF
V: TRBV6-6; size: -; J: TRBJ2-3; D: TRBD1; DNA: TGTGCCAGCAGTTACGGGACAGGGGCAAGAGATACGCAGTATTTT; CDR3: CASSYGTGARDTQYF
V: TRBV29-1; size: -; J: TRBJ2-1; D: TRBD2; DNA: TGCAGCCCCGGACTAGCGGGGGCCGGTGAGCAGTTCTTC; CDR3: CSPGLAGAGEQFF
V: TRBV29-1; size: many; J: TRBJ2-7; D: -; DNA: TGCAGCGTTGTGCTAACAACCTACGAGCAGTACTTC; CDR3: CSVVLTTYEQYF
V: TRBV6-1; size: -; J: TRBJ2-7; D: -; DNA: TGTGCCAGCAGTGAGGTTGGGCAATTGGCCTACGAGCAGTACTTC; CDR3: CASSEVGQLAYEQYF
V: TRBV2; size: many; J: TRBJ2-5; D: TRBD1; DNA: TGTGCCAGCAGTCTCCGGGACAGGCAAGAGACCCAGTACTTC; CDR3: CASSLRDRQETQYF
V: TRBV20-1; size: -; J: TRBJ1-1; D: -; DNA: TGCAGTGAGGTAGGAGCAAACACTGAAGCTTTCTTT; CDR3: CSEVGANTEAFF
V: TRBV30; size: -; J: TRBJ1-2; D: -; DNA: TGTGCCTTGGGGGCTGCAGGGGGCTACACCTTC; CDR3: CALGAAGGYTF
V: TRBV9; size: few; J: TRBJ1-5; D: -; DNA: TGTGCCAGCAGCGTAGAACAGCCCCAGCATTTT; CDR3: CASSVEQPQHF
V: TRBV7-9; size: few; J: TRBJ2-2; D: TRBD1; DNA: TGTGCCAGCAGCTTAAAATCCCCGGGACAGGGGAACACCGGGGAGCTGTTTTTT; CDR3: CASSLKSPGQGNTGELFF
V: TRBV20-1; size: few; J: TRBJ2-3; D: TRBD2; DNA: TGCAGTGCTAGATCTGCGGGGGGGGGTACGCAGTATTTT; CDR3: CSARSAGGGTQYF
V: TRBV5-1; size: many; J: TRBJ2-7; D: TRBD1; DNA: TGCGCCAGCAGCTCATCAGGGGGCGCAGGGTACGAGCAGTACTTC; CDR3: CASSSSGGAGYEQYF
V: TRBV28; size: many; J: TRBJ2-1; D: TRBD1; DNA: TGTGCCAGCAGTGTGACAGGGTATGAGCAGTTCTTC; CDR3: CASSVTGYEQFF
V: TRBV9; size: many; J: TRBJ2-7; D: -; DNA: TGTGCCAGCAGCACCTCCACACAGGGCTCCTACGAGCAGTACTTC; CDR3: CASSTSTQGSYEQYF
V: TRBV12-5; size: -; J: TRBJ2-4; D: -; DNA: TGTGCTAGTGGTCGCTACACCGTCGGAGCTACCCCTGGGCTTCAGTACTTC; CDR3: CASGRYTVGATPGLQYF
V: TRBV29-1; size: many; J: TRBJ2-5; D: -; DNA: TGCAGCGTTGGGACGGGATACCAAGAGACCCAGTACTTC; CDR3: CSVGTGYQETQYF
V: TRBV7-8; size: many; J: TRBJ1-3; D: -; DNA: TGTGCCAGCAGCTTAGGGACACTAATTCCCTCTGGAAACACCATATATTTT; CDR3: CASSLGTLIPSGNTIYF
V: TRBV28; size: few; J: TRBJ1-5; D: TRBD1; DNA: TGTGCCAGCAGTTTATCCATGACAGGGATTCACAATCAGCCCCAGCATTTT; CDR3: CASSLSMTGIHNQPQHF
V: TRBV7-2; size: many; J: TRBJ1-5; D: TRBD1; DNA: TGTGCCAGCAGCCTACAGGGGGCTGGTCAGCCCCAGCATTTT; CDR3: CASSLQGAGQPQHF